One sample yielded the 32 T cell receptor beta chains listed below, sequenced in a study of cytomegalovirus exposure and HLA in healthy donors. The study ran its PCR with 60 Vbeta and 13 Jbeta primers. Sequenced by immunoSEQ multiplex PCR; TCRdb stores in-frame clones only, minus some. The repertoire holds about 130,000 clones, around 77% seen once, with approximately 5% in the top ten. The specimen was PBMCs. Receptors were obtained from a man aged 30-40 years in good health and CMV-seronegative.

Written as DNA, the CDR3 is TGTGCCAGCAGCTCCAGACTAGTCCCCACAGATACGCAGTATTTT. Its protein product is CASSSRLVPTDTQYF. This chain uses TRBV7-8 with TRBJ2-3; perhaps TRBD2 as D (6 bases). CDR3 length: 15 residues. The germline CDR1 and CDR2 sequences are SGHVS and FQNEAQ. V was clipped by 4 bases and J by 2 bases, with 13 bases between them.

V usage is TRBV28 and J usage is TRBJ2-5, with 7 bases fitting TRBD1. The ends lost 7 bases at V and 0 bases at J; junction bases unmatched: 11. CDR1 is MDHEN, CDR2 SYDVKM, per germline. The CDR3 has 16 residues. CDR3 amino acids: CASNKQGLGNQETQYF. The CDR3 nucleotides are TGTGCCAGCAACAAACAGGGGTTGGGTAACCAAGAGACCCAGTACTTC.

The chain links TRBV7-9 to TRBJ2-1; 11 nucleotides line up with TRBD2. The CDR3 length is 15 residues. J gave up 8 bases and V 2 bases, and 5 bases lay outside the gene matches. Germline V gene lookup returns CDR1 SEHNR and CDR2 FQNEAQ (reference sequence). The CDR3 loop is CASSLSLAGGDEQFF. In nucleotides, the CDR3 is TGTGCCAGCAGCTTAAGCCTAGCGGGAGGTGATGAGCAGTTCTTC.

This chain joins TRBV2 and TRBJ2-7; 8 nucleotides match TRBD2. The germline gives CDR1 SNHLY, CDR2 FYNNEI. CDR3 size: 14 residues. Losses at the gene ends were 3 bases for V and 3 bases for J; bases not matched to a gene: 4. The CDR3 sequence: CASSDGRAHYEQYF. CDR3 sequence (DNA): TGTGCCAGCAGTGACGGGAGGGCCCACTACGAGCAGTACTTC.

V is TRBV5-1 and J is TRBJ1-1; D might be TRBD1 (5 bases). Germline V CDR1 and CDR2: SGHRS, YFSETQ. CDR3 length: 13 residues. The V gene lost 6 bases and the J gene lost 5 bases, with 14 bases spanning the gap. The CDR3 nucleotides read TGCGCCAGCACCTCAATGGGGCGGACTGAAGCTTTCTTT. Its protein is CASTSMGRTEAFF.

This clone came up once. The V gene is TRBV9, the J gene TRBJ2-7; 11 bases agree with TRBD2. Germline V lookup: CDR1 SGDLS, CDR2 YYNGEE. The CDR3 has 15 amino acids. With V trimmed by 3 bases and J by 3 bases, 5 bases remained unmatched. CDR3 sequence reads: CASSAGTSGLYEQYF. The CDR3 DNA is TGTGCCAGCAGCGCTGGGACTAGCGGCCTCTACGAGCAGTACTTC.

CDR3: CASSQDGGSNQPQHF. The CDR3 DNA sequence: TGTGCCAGCAGCCAGGACGGAGGTAGCAATCAGCCCCAGCATTTT. This chain connects TRBV2 to TRBJ1-5; D unresolved. CDR3 size: 15 residues. V lost 6 bases to trimming and J lost 0 bases, with 12 bases between them. In germline, CDR1 is SNHLY, CDR2 FYNNEI.

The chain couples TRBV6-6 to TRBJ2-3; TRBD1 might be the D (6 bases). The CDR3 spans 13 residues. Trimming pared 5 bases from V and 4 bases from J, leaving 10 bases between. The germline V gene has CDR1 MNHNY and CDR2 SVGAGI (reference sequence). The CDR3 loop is CASSIDRPDTQYF. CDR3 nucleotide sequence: TGTGCCAGCAGTATCGACAGGCCAGATACGCAGTATTTT.

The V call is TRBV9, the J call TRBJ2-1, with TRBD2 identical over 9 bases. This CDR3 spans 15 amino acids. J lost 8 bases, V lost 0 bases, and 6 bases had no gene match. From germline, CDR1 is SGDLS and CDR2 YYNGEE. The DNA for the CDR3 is TGTGCCAGCAGCGTAGTTCCTAGCGGGACTGATGAGCAGTTCTTC. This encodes CASSVVPSGTDEQFF.

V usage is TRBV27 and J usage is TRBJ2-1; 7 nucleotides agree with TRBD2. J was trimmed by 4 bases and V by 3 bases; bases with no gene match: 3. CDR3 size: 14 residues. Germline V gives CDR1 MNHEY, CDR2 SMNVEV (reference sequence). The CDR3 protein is CASSFAGVYNEQFF. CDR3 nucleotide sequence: TGTGCCAGCAGTTTCGCGGGGGTGTACAATGAGCAGTTCTTC.

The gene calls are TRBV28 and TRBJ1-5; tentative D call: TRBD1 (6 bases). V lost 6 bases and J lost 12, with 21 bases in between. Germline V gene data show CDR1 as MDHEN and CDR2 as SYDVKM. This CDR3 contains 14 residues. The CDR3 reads CASSFLGVGTLQHF. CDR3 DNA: TGTGCCAGCAGCTTCCTGGGGGTGGGGACACTCCAGCATTTT.

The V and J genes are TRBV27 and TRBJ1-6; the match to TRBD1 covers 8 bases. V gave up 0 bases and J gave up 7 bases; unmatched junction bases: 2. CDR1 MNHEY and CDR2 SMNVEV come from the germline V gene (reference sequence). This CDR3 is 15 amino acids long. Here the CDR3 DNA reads TGTGCCAGCAGTTTATCGGGACAGGCCAATTCACCCCTCCACTTT. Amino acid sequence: CASSLSGQANSPLHF.

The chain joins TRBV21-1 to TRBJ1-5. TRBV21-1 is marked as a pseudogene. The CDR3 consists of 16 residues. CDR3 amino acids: CASSSERREGDQPQHF. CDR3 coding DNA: TGTGCCAGCAGCTCAGAGAGGAGGGAGGGGGATCAGCCCCAGCATTTT.

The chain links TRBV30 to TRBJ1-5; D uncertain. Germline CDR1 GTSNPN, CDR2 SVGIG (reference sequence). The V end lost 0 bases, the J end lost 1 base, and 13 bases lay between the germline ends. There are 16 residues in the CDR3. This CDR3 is CAWSVIGSASNQPQHF. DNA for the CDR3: TGTGCCTGGAGTGTAATCGGCAGCGCAAGCAATCAGCCCCAGCATTTT. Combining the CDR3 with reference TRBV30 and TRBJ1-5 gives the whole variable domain SQTIHQWPATLVQPVGSPLSLECTVEGTSNPNLYWYRQAAGRGLQLLFYSVGIGQISSEVPQNLSASRPQDRQFILSSKKLLLSDSGFYLCAWSVIGSASNQPQHFGDGTRLSIL.

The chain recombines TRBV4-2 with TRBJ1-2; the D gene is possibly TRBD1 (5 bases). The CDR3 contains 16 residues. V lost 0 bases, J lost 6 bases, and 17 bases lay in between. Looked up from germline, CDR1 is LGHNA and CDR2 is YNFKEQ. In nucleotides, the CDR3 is TGTGCCAGCAGCCAAGATTTAGGACGGGGGTTGGATGGCTACACCTTC. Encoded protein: CASSQDLGRGLDGYTF.

CDR3 in amino acids: CASGGRTNEQFF. DNA for the CDR3: TGTGCCAGTGGCGGGAGAACCAATGAGCAGTTCTTC. The rearrangement links TRBV19 to TRBJ2-1; the match to TRBD2 covers 7 bases. Germline CDR1 LNHDA, CDR2 SQIVND (reference sequence). V lost 8 bases and J lost 6; bases outside the gene matches: 4. The CDR3 has 12 residues.

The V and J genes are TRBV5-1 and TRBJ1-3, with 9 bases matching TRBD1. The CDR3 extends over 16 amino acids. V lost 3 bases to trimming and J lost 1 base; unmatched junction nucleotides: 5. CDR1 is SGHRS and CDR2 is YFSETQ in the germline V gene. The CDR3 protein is CASSSGTGSSGNTIYF. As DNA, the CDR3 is TGCGCCAGCAGCTCCGGGACAGGGTCTTCTGGAAACACCATATATTTT.

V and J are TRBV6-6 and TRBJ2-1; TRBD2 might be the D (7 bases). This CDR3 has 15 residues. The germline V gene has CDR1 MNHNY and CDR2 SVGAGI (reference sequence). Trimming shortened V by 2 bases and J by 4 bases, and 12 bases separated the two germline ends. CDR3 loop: CASSYARGLYNEQFF. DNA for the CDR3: TGTGCCAGCAGTTACGCGCGGGGGCTTTACAATGAGCAGTTCTTC.

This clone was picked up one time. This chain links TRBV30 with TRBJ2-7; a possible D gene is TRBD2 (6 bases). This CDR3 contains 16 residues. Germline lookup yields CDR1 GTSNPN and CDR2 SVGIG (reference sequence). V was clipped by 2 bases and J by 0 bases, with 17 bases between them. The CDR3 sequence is CAWSRLAYTSSYEQYF. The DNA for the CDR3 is TGTGCCTGGAGTCGGCTAGCGTATACCTCCTCCTACGAGCAGTACTTC. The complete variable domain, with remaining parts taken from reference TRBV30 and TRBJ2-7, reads SQTIHQWPATLVQPVGSPLSLECTVEGTSNPNLYWYRQAAGRGLQLLFYSVGIGQISSEVPQNLSASRPQDRQFILSSKKLLLSDSGFYLCAWSRLAYTSSYEQYFGPGTRLTVT.

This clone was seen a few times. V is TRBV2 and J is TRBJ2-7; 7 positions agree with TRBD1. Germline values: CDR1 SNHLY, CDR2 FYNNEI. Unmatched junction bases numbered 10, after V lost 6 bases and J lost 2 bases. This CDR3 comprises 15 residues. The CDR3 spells CASRKETGMTYEQYF. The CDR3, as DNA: TGTGCCAGCAGAAAAGAGACAGGGATGACCTACGAGCAGTACTTC. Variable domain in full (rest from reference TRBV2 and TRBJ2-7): EPEVTQTPSHQVTQMGQEVILRCVPISNHLYFYWYRQILGQKVEFLVSFYNNEISEKSEIFDDQFSVERPDGSNFTLKIRSTKLEDSAMYFCASRKETGMTYEQYFGPGTRLTVT.

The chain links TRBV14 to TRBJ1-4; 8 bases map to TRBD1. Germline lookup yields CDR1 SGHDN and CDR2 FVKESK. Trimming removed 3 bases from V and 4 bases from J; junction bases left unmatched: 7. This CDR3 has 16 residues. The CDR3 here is CASSQSGTGLNEKLFF. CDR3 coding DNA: TGTGCCAGCAGCCAGTCCGGGACAGGACTTAATGAAAAACTGTTTTTT.

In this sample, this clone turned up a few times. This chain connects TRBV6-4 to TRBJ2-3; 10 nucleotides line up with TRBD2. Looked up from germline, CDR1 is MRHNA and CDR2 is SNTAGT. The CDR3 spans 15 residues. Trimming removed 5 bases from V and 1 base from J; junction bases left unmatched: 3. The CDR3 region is CASSIAGGGTDTQYF. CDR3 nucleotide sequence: TGTGCCAGCAGTATAGCGGGGGGCGGCACAGATACGCAGTATTTT.

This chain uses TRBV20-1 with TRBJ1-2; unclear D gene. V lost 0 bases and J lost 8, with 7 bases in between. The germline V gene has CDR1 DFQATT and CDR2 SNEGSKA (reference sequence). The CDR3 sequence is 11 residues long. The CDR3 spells CSARDRWGYTF. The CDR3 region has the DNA TGCAGTGCTAGAGATCGGTGGGGCTACACCTTC.

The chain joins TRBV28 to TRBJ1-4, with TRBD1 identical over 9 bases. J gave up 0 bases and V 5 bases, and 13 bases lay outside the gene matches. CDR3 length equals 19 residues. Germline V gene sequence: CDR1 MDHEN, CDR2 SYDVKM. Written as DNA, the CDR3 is TGTGCCAGCAGTGAGGGACAGGGCCTATTTACCGCAACTAATGAAAAACTGTTTTTT. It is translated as CASSEGQGLFTATNEKLFF.

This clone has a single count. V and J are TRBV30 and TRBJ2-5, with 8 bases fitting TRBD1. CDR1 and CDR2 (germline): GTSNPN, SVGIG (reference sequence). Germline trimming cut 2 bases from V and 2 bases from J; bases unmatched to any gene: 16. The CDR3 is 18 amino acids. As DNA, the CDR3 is TGTGCCTGGAGTCCCAAATCCGGGACAGGCCTGGGTCAAGAGACCCAGTACTTC. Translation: CAWSPKSGTGLGQETQYF.

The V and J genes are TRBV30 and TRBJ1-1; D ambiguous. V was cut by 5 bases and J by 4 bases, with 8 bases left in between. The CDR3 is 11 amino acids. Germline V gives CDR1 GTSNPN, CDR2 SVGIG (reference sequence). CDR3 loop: CAWAGGTEAFF. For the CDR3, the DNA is TGTGCCTGGGCGGGTGGCACTGAAGCTTTCTTT. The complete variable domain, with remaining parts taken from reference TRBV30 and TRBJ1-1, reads SQTIHQWPATLVQPVGSPLSLECTVEGTSNPNLYWYRQAAGRGLQLLFYSVGIGQISSEVPQNLSASRPQDRQFILSSKKLLLSDSGFYLCAWAGGTEAFFGQGTRLTVV.

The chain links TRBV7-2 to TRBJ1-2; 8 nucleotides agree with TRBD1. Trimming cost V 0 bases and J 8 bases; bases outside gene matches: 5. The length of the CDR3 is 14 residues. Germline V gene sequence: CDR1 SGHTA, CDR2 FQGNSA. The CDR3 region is CASSLAGRGQGYTF. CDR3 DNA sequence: TGTGCCAGCAGCTTAGCCGGCAGGGGGCAAGGCTACACCTTC. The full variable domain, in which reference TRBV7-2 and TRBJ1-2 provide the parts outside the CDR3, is GAGVSQSPSNKVTEKGKDVELRCDPISGHTALYWYRQSLGQGLEFLIYFQGNSAPDKSGLPSDRFSAERTGGSVSTLTIQRTQQEDSAVYLCASSLAGRGQGYTFGSGTRLTVV.

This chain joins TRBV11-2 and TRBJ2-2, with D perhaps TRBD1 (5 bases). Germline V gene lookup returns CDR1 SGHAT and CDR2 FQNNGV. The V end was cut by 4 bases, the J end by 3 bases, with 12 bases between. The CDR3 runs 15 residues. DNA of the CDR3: TGTGCCAGCAGCTCAAGGGGTTCAGACACCGGGGAGCTGTTTTTT. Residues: CASSSRGSDTGELFF.

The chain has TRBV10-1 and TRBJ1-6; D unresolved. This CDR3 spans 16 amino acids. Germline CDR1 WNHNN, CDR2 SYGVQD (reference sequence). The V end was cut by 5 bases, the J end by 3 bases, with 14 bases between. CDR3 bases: TGCGCCAGCAGTTACCGGGGTGATGGCTATAATTCACCCCTCCACTTT. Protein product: CASSYRGDGYNSPLHF.

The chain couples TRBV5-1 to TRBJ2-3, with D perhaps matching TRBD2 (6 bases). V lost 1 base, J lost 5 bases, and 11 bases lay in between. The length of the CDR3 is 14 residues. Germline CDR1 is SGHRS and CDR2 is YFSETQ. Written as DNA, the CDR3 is TGCGCCAGCAGCTTGCGGGAGAGGGTAGATACGCAGTATTTT. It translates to CASSLRERVDTQYF.

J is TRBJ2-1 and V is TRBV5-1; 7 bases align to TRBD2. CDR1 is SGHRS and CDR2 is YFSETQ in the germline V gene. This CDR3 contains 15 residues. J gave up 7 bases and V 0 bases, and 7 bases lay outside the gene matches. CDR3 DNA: TGCGCCAGCAGCTTGGGGGGGACTAATTCGAATGAGCAGTTCTTC. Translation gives CASSLGGTNSNEQFF.

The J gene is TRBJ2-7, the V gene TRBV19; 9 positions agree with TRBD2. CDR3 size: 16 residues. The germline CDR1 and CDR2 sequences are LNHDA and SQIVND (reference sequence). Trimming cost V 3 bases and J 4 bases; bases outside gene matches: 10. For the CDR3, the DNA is TGTGCCAGTAGTATGGTCGCGGGAGGGCCGGGGTACGAGCAGTACTTC. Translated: CASSMVAGGPGYEQYF.